These 8 T cell receptor beta chains originate from one sample sequenced in a study of blood T cell repertoires in COVID-19. Sequencing was performed with immunoSEQ multiplex PCR; in TCRdb, only in-frame clones are kept and a portion is missing. The top ten clones hold under 2% of a sample with about 300,000 clones, about 82% of them seen once. The sample taken for sequencing was peripheral blood. Receptors originate from a woman aged 50 to 60 with acute or convalescent COVID-19.

This clone has a single count. The rearrangement links TRBV2 to TRBJ1-1, with 7 bases identical to TRBD1. CDR1 is SNHLY and CDR2 is FYNNEI in the germline V gene. The CDR3 covers 11 residues. V trimming: 6 bases; J trimming: 11 bases; junction bases outside the gene matches: 6. As DNA, the CDR3 is TGTGCCAGCAGGGACACAGGGGCGGCTTTCTTT. It translates to CASRDTGAAFF. Combining the CDR3 with reference TRBV2 and TRBJ1-1 gives the whole variable domain EPEVTQTPSHQVTQMGQEVILRCVPISNHLYFYWYRQILGQKVEFLVSFYNNEISEKSEIFDDQFSVERPDGSNFTLKIRSTKLEDSAMYFCASRDTGAAFFGQGTRLTVV.

The chain combines TRBV18 with TRBJ2-1; maybe TRBD1 (5 bases). CDR3 length: 15 residues. The V end was cut by 6 bases, the J end by 0 bases, with 12 bases between. Germline V gives CDR1 KGHSH, CDR2 LQKENI. CDR3 amino acids: CASSPQGYSYNEQFF. CDR3 coding DNA: TGTGCCAGCTCGCCTCAGGGTTACTCCTACAATGAGCAGTTCTTC.

This chain uses TRBV2 with TRBJ2-3, with 8 bases aligning to TRBD2. CDR1 is SNHLY, CDR2 FYNNEI, per germline. Trimming cost V 7 bases and J 2 bases; bases outside gene matches: 8. CDR3 size: 15 residues. The CDR3 region has the DNA TGTGCCAGCACCTCGGAGCGGGAGATCACAGATACGCAGTATTTT. Encoded protein: CASTSEREITDTQYF.

This chain uses TRBV5-1 with TRBJ2-5; a weak D match, TRBD2 (6 bases). This CDR3 has 14 amino acids. Germline CDR1 reads SGHRS; CDR2 reads YFSETQ. The ends were cut back, 2 bases at V and 5 bases at J, with 13 bases in the middle. The CDR3 region is CASSFGDSGETQYF. CDR3 DNA sequence: TGCGCCAGCAGCTTTGGCGACAGCGGGGAGACCCAGTACTTC.

This clone was found once. The CDR3 spells CSVKGQDEQYF. CDR3 coding DNA: TGCAGCGTCAAAGGACAGGACGAGCAGTACTTC. The chain joins TRBV29-1 to TRBJ2-7; 7 bases line up with TRBD1. V trimming: 6 bases; J trimming: 5 bases; junction bases outside the gene matches: 4. CDR1 and CDR2 from the germline V gene are SQVTM and ANQGSEA. The CDR3 consists of 11 residues.

The genes are TRBV9 and TRBJ2-5; 7 bases fit TRBD1. The trim removed 4 bases at V and 5 bases at J, leaving 5 bases unmatched. The germline gives CDR1 SGDLS, CDR2 YYNGEE. This CDR3 spans 13 amino acids. The CDR3 reads CASSPTGWETQYF. As DNA, the CDR3 is TGTGCCAGCAGCCCGACAGGGTGGGAGACCCAGTACTTC.

This clone came up a few times. This chain joins TRBV11-3 and TRBJ2-3, with D perhaps TRBD2 (5 bases). Germline loops: CDR1 SGHNT, CDR2 YENEEA. The ends were cut back, 5 bases at V and 2 bases at J, with 8 bases in the middle. The CDR3 runs 13 residues. The CDR3 DNA sequence: TGTGCCAGCAGCAAGGGAGACACAGATACGCAGTATTTT. It translates to CASSKGDTDTQYF.

V is TRBV7-9 and J is TRBJ2-1; D perhaps matches TRBD2 (5 bases). This CDR3 comprises 12 residues. V was pared by 4 bases and J by 8 bases, with 9 bases between. CDR1 is SEHNR and CDR2 is FQNEAQ in the germline V gene (reference sequence). CDR3 sequence: CASSSGSDEQFF. The DNA for the CDR3 is TGTGCCAGCAGCTCGGGGTCGGATGAGCAGTTCTTC.